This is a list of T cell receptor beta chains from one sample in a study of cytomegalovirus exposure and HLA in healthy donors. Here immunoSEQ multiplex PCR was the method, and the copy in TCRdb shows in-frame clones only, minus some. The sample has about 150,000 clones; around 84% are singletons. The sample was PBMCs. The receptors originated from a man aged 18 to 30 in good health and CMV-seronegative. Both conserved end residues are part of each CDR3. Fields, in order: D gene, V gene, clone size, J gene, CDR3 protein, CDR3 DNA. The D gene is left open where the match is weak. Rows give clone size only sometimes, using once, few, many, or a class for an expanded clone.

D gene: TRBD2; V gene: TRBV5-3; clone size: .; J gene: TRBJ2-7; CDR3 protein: CARSFPFPGTSATYEQYF; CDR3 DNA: TGTGCCAGAAGCTTTCCTTTTCCTGGGACTAGCGCTACCTACGAGCAGTACTTC
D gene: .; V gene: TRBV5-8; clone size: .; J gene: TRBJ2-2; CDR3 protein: CASSRDLNTGELFF; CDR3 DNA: TGTGCCAGCAGCCGCGACTTGAACACCGGGGAGCTGTTTTTT
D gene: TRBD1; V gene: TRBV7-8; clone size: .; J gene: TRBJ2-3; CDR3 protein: CASSLAPDRGEGDTQYF; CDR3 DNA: TGTGCCAGCAGCTTAGCTCCGGACAGGGGGGAGGGGGATACGCAGTATTTT
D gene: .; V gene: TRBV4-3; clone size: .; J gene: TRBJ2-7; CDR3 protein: CASSQDLAGSAYEQYF; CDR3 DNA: TGCGCCAGCAGCCAAGATCTGGCAGGATCGGCCTACGAGCAGTACTTC
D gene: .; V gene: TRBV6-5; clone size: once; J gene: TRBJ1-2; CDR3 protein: CASGEQGSGNYGYTF; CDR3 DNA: TGTGCCAGCGGGGAACAGGGATCGGGTAACTATGGCTACACCTTC
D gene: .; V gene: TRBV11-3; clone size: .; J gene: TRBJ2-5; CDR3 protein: CASSLERGETQYF; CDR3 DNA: TGTGCCAGCAGCTTAGAAAGGGGGGAGACCCAGTACTTC
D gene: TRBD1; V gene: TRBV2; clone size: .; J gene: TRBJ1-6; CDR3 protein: CASNPTGVDSPLHF; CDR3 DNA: TGTGCCAGCAACCCGACAGGGGTGGATTCACCCCTCCACTTT
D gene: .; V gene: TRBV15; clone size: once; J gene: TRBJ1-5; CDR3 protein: CATSRVPLRSSNQPQHF; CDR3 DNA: TGTGCCACCAGCAGAGTGCCCTTGAGGAGTAGCAATCAGCCCCAGCATTTT
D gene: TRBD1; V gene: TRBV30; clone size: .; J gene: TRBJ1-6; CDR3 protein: CAWSVRDRGSPLHF; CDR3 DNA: TGTGCCTGGAGTGTCCGGGACAGGGGTTCACCCCTCCACTTT
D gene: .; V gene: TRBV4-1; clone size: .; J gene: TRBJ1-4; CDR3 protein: CASSQGGVISEKLFF; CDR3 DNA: TGCGCCAGCAGCCAAGGGGGGGTCATAAGTGAAAAACTGTTTTTT
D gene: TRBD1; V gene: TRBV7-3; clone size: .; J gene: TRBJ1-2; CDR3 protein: CASSSAGGAYYGYTF; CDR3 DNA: TGTGCCAGCAGCTCCGCAGGGGGCGCTTACTATGGCTACACCTTC
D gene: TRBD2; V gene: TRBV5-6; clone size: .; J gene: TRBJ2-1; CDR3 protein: CASSHGVQRGSSYNEQFF; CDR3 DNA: TGTGCCAGCAGCCATGGTGTACAGCGGGGGAGCTCCTACAATGAGCAGTTCTTC
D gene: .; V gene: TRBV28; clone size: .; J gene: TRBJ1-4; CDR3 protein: CASSSEAGTNEKLFF; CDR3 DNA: TGTGCCAGCAGTTCTGAGGCCGGAACTAATGAAAAACTGTTTTTT
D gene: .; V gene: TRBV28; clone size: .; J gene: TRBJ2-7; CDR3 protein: CASSSSPGLHYEQYF; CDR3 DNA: TGTGCCAGCAGTTCATCCCCTGGACTACACTACGAGCAGTACTTC
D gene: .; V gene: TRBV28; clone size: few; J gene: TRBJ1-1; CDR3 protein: CASRWGHTEAFF; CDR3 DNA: TGTGCCAGCAGATGGGGCCACACTGAAGCTTTCTTT
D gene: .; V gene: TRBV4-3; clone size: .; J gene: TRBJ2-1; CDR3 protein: CASSPGQTSYNEQFF; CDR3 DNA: TGCGCCAGCAGCCCAGGACAGACCTCCTACAATGAGCAGTTCTTC
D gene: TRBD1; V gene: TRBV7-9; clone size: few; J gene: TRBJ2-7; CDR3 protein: CSSSSRDRDPYEQYF; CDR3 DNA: TGTTCCAGCAGCTCCCGGGACAGGGATCCTTACGAGCAGTACTTC
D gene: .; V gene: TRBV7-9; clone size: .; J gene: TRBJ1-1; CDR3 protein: CASSPGAGEAFF; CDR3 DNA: TGTGCCAGCAGTCCAGGGGCTGGAGAAGCTTTCTTT
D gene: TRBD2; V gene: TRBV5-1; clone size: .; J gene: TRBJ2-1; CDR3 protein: CASSTGTSGGGYNEQFF; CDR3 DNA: TGCGCCAGCAGCACCGGGACTAGCGGGGGCGGGTACAATGAGCAGTTCTTC
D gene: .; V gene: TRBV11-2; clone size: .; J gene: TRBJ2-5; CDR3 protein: CASSFGGGEETQYF; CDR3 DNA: TGTGCCAGCAGCTTTGGAGGGGGCGAAGAGACCCAGTACTTC
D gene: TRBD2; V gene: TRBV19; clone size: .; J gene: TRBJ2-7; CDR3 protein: CASSLRLAGTYEQYF; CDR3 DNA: TGTGCCAGTAGTTTAAGACTAGCGGGAACCTACGAGCAGTACTTC
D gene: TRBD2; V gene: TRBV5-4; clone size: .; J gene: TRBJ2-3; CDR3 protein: CASSPLASQSTDTQYF; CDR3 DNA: TGTGCCAGCAGCCCACTAGCGAGCCAAAGCACAGATACGCAGTATTTT
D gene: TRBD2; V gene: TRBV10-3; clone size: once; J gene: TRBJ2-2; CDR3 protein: CAITGTSSYTGELFF; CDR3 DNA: TGTGCCATCACCGGGACTAGCAGTTACACCGGGGAGCTGTTTTTT
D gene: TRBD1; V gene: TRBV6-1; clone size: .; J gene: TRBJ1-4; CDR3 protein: CASSKTGPNEKLFF; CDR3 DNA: TGTGCCAGCAGTAAGACAGGGCCCAATGAAAAACTGTTTTTT
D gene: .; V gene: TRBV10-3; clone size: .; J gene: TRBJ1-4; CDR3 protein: CAISESWGQGEKLFF; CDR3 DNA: TGTGCCATCAGTGAGTCCTGGGGGCAGGGGGAAAAACTGTTTTTT
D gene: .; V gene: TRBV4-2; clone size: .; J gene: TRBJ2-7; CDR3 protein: CASSQDLGSAGEQYF; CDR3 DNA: TGTGCCAGCAGCCAAGATTTGGGAAGCGCGGGCGAGCAGTACTTC
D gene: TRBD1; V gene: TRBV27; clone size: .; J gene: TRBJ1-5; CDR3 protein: CASGQGTQPQHF; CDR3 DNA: TGTGCCAGTGGACAGGGGACGCAGCCCCAGCATTTT
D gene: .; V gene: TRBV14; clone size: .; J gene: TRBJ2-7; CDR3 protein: CASSQDSRTRSTPQYF; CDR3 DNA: TGTGCCAGCAGCCAAGACAGTAGAACTAGATCTACGCCGCAGTACTTC
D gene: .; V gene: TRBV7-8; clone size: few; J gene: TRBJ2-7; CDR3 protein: CASSLGVATAAYEQYF; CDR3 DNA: TGTGCCAGCAGCTTAGGGGTCGCGACAGCAGCCTACGAGCAGTACTTC
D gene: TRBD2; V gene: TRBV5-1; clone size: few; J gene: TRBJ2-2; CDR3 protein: CASSLGLAGATGELFF; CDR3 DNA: TGCGCCAGCAGCTTGGGACTAGCGGGAGCGACCGGGGAGCTGTTTTTT
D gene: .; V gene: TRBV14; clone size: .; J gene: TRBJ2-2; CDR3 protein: CASSQVESWQGGWTGELFF; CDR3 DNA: TGTGCCAGCAGCCAAGTAGAAAGTTGGCAGGGCGGTTGGACCGGGGAGCTGTTTTTT
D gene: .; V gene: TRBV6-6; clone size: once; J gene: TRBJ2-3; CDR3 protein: CASSYQSPGTQYF; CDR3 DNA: TGTGCCAGCAGTTACCAATCGCCCGGTACGCAGTATTTT
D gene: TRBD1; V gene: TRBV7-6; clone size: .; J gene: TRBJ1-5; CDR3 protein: CASSFSDRDQPQHF; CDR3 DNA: TGTGCCAGCAGCTTTTCGGACAGGGATCAGCCCCAGCATTTT
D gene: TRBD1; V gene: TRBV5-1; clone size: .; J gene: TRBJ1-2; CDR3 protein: CASSPATGTGRSRGYAF; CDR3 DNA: TGCGCCAGCAGCCCCGCGACCGGGACAGGGCGTTCGCGTGGCTACGCCTTC
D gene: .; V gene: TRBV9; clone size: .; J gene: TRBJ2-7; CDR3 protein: CASSVVLREQYF; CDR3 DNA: TGTGCCAGCAGCGTAGTGCTGCGGGAGCAGTACTTC
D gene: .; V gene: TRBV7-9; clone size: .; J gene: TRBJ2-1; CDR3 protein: CASSPWGRTPLFYNEQFF; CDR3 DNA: TGTGCCAGCAGCCCTTGGGGAAGGACTCCCTTATTCTACAATGAGCAGTTCTTC
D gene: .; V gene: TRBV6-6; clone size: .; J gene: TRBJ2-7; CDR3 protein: CASTSRLSGTYEQYF; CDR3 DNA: TGTGCCAGCACCTCACGGTTGTCGGGAACCTACGAGCAGTACTTC
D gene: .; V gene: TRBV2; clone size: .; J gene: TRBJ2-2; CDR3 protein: CASNSFSSTGELFF; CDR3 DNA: TGTGCCAGCAATAGCTTTTCCTCCACCGGGGAGCTGTTTTTT
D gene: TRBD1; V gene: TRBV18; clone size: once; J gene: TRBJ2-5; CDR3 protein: CASSPLEGQRETQYF; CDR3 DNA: TGTGCCAGCTCACCACTTGAGGGACAGCGAGAGACCCAGTACTTC
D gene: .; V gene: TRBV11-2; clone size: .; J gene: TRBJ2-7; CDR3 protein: CASSFRGLSYEQYF; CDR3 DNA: TGTGCCAGCAGCTTCAGGGGCCTTTCCTACGAGCAGTACTTC
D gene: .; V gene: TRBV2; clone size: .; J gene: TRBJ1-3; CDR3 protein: CASSELFSGNTIYF; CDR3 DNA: TGTGCCAGCAGTGAATTATTCTCTGGAAACACCATATATTTT
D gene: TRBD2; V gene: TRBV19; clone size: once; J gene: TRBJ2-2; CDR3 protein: CASSIAGGNTGELFF; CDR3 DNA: TGTGCCAGTAGCATAGCGGGGGGGAACACCGGGGAGCTGTTTTTT
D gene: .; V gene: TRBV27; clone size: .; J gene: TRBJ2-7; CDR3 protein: CASSLLGGEQYF; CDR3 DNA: TGTGCCAGCAGTTTATTAGGAGGCGAGCAGTACTTC
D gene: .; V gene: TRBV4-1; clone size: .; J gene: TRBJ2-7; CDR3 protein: CASSQDNRAYEQYF; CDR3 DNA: TGCGCCAGCAGCCAAGATAACAGAGCCTACGAGCAGTACTTC
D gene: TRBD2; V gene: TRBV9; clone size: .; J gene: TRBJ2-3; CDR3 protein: CASSVLGGLASATDTQYF; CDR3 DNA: TGTGCCAGCAGCGTCCTAGGAGGACTAGCGTCGGCCACAGATACGCAGTATTTT
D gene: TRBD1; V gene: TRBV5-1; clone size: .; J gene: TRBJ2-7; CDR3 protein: CASSLSRGSYEQYF; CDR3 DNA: TGCGCCAGCAGCTTGAGCAGGGGGTCCTACGAGCAGTACTTC
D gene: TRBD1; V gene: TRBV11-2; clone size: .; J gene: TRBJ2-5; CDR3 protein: CASSFSGQHQETQYF; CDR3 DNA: TGTGCCAGCAGCTTCTCGGGACAGCACCAAGAGACCCAGTACTTC